The 23 T cell receptor beta chains below all came from one sample that was sequenced in a study of patients and donors after allogeneic stem cell transplantation. TCRdb reanalysed the RT-PCR reads using MiXCR and keeps one entry per CDR3 protein. Among some 160,000 distinct CDR3 sequences listed, approximately 22% were seen once. The sequenced sample consisted of blood, either unsorted or a sorted T cell fraction (not recorded which). The receptor source for this set is a human donor who was either an allogeneic HSCT recipient or a stem cell or donor lymphocyte infusion donor (not recorded which). It is not recorded whose cells these are; they may come from a transplant donor.

The gene calls are TRBV10-3 and TRBJ1-2; TRBD1 might be the D (5 bases). V lost 7 bases to trimming and J lost 3 bases, with 12 bases between them. This CDR3 has 13 residues. The germline CDR1 and CDR2 sequences are ENHRY and SYGVKD. The CDR3 sequence: CAITGRDHYGYTF. The CDR3 nucleotides read TGTGCCATCACCGGTCGGGACCACTATGGCTACACCTTC.

The chain carries TRBV14 and TRBJ1-1, with 10 nucleotides matching TRBD1. The V and J ends lost 1 base and 3 bases, in that order; junction bases with no gene match: 8. Germline V gene sequence: CDR1 SGHDN, CDR2 FVKESK. The CDR3 consists of 17 residues. CDR3 DNA sequence: TGTGCCAGCAGCCAAGCGGGACAGGGGTTTTTGGACACTGAAGCTTTCTTT. This gives the protein CASSQAGQGFLDTEAFF.

This rearrangement joins TRBV7-9 to TRBJ2-7, with D possibly being TRBD1 or TRBD2 (5 bases each). The CDR3 length is 17 residues. Germline V gene data show CDR1 as SEHNR and CDR2 as FQNEAQ (reference sequence). The V and J ends lost 1 base and 2 bases respectively, with 18 bases between them. In DNA form, the CDR3 reads TGTGCCAGCAGCTTAGATTCTTCGATGGGACCGACCTACGAGCAGTACTTC. It translates to CASSLDSSMGPTYEQYF.

In its sample, this clonotype was seen many times. The rearrangement uses TRBV5-6 and TRBJ1-4; D is undetermined. CDR3 length: 14 amino acids. The V and J ends lost 4 bases and 4 bases respectively, with 11 bases between them. Per the germline V gene, CDR1 is SGHDT and CDR2 is YYEEEE. CDR3 DNA sequence: TGTGCCAGCAGCCAACAGAGTATTAATGAAAAACTGTTTTTT. Protein sequence: CASSQQSINEKLFF.

The chain has TRBV12-3 or TRBV12-4 and TRBJ2-3, with D perhaps TRBD2 (6 bases). CDR3 size: 14 residues. V lost 6 bases, J lost 4 bases, and 14 bases lay in between. The CDR3 protein is CASSLQEGSDTQYF. The CDR3 DNA reads TGTGCCAGCAGCCTGCAGGAGGGTTCAGATACGCAGTATTTT.

The chain is built from TRBV4-3 and TRBJ2-5; D tentatively reads TRBD1 or TRBD2 (5 bases each). This CDR3 comprises 16 residues. CDR1 LGHNA and CDR2 YSLEER come from the germline V gene. V gave up 4 bases and J gave up 5 bases, with 20 bases separating them. CDR3 region: CASSPHNGQGEETQYF. As DNA, the CDR3 is TGCGCCAGCAGCCCCCACAACGGGCAGGGAGAGGAGACCCAGTACTTC.

This chain joins TRBV20-1 and TRBJ2-7; D ambiguous. CDR1 and CDR2 (germline): DFQATT, SNEGSKA (reference sequence). The CDR3 spans 13 residues. V dropped 1 base and J dropped 2 bases, with 9 bases sitting between them. This CDR3 is CSARGSRTYEQYF. The CDR3, as DNA: TGCAGTGCTAGAGGCAGTAGGACCTACGAGCAGTACTTC.

DNA for the CDR3: TGTGCCAGCAGCGTAAGCCCCCCCGGGACAGGGGAGTCCCCCCTCCACTTT. This codes for CASSVSPPGTGESPLHF. J is TRBJ1-6 and V is TRBV9; 10 bases line up with TRBD1. The CDR3 is 17 amino acids. The ends lost 1 base at V and 13 bases at J; junction bases unmatched: 14. Germline V gene sequence: CDR1 SGDLS, CDR2 YYNGEE.

The V and J genes are TRBV20-1 and TRBJ2-3, with 13 bases aligning to TRBD2. CDR1 and CDR2 from the germline V gene are DFQATT and SNEGSKA (reference sequence). The ends lost 3 bases at V and 2 bases at J; junction bases unmatched: 2. This CDR3 is built from 15 residues. The CDR3 here is CSARGLAGITDTQYF. In DNA form, the CDR3 reads TGCAGTGCTAGGGGACTAGCGGGGATCACAGATACGCAGTATTTT.

This chain links TRBV6-5 with TRBJ1-1, with D hard to call. The V gene's germline CDR1 is MNHEY and CDR2 SVGAGI. Trimming shortened V by 2 bases and J by 3 bases, and 7 bases separated the two germline ends. The CDR3 totals 13 residues. The chain's CDR3 is CASSYLSDTEAFF. The CDR3 DNA reads as TGTGCCAGCAGTTACCTTTCGGACACTGAAGCTTTCTTT.

This chain uses TRBV6-5 with TRBJ1-5, with D possibly TRBD1 on 5 matching bases. Germline V gene lookup returns CDR1 MNHEY and CDR2 SVGAGI. V was cut by 0 bases and J by 2 bases, with 8 bases left in between. The CDR3 covers 15 residues. CDR3 residues: CASSYSGVGNQPQHF. In nucleotides, the CDR3 is TGTGCCAGCAGTTACTCAGGGGTAGGCAATCAGCCCCAGCATTTT.

This clonotype was observed a handful of times. This chain links TRBV5-1 with TRBJ1-2, with D tentatively TRBD1 (5 bases). This CDR3 has 16 amino acids. Germline V gene data show CDR1 as SGHRS and CDR2 as YFSETQ. Trimming removed 1 base from V and 2 bases from J, with 15 bases in between. The CDR3 is CASSLRQGYGNYGYTF. CDR3 sequence (DNA): TGCGCCAGCAGCTTGAGGCAGGGCTACGGCAACTATGGCTACACCTTC.

The chain has TRBV20-1 and TRBJ2-3; TRBD2 might be the D (6 bases). The CDR3 has 13 amino acids. Germline V gene lookup returns CDR1 DFQATT and CDR2 SNEGSKA (reference sequence). The germline V and J ends were trimmed by 5 bases and 4 bases, with 13 bases remaining between them. The CDR3 region has the DNA TGCAGTGCTTTGGAGGGCAGGTCAGATACGCAGTATTTT. Its protein product is CSALEGRSDTQYF.

This clonotype was found a few times. V usage is TRBV5-1 and J usage is TRBJ2-1, with 10 bases matching TRBD2. CDR1 SGHRS and CDR2 YFSETQ come from the germline V gene. Trimming at V came to 1 base and at J to 8 bases, leaving 3 bases not matched to a gene. This CDR3 spans 14 amino acids. CDR3 nucleotides: TGCGCCAGCAGCTTGAGCGGGGGGGCCCATGAGCAGTTCTTC. It codes for CASSLSGGAHEQFF.

This chain joins TRBV6-6 and TRBJ2-5; tentatively, D is TRBD1 or TRBD2 (6 bases each). Trimming shortened V by 6 bases and J by 1 base, and 15 bases separated the two germline ends. Per germline, CDR1 MNHNY and CDR2 SVGAGI (reference sequence). The CDR3 loop spans 15 amino acids. The CDR3 DNA follows: TGTGCCAGCAGCTCCGGACAGACTAGCCAAGAGACCCAGTACTTC. Translated: CASSSGQTSQETQYF.

This clonotype has more than one count but fewer than ten. The chain's CDR3 is CASSSDAGGNGYTF. Here the CDR3 DNA reads TGTGCCAGCAGCTCCGACGCAGGGGGCAATGGCTACACCTTC. This chain uses TRBV7-8 with TRBJ1-2, with TRBD1 matching over 8 bases. The V gene end was trimmed by 4 bases and the J gene end by 6 bases; junction bases not matched to a gene: 7. CDR3 length equals 14 residues. Germline V gene data show CDR1 as SGHVS and CDR2 as FQNEAQ. Full variable domain (outside the CDR3, taken from reference TRBV7-8 and TRBJ1-2): GAGVSQSPRYKVAKRGQDVALRCDPISGHVSLFWYQQALGQGPEFLTYFQNEAQLDKSGLPSDRFFAERPEGSVSTLKIQRTQQEDSAVYLCASSSDAGGNGYTFGSGTRLTVV.

J is TRBJ2-1 and V is TRBV20-1, with a weak D call TRBD1 (5 bases). V lost 1 base, J lost 1 base, and 14 bases lay in between. Per the germline V gene, CDR1 is DFQATT and CDR2 is SNEGSKA (reference sequence). This CDR3 is 16 amino acids long. Here the CDR3 reads CSARARGGGSYNEQFF. CDR3 nucleotides: TGCAGTGCTAGAGCTAGGGGTGGTGGGTCCTACAATGAGCAGTTCTTC.

The V gene is TRBV7-7, the J gene TRBJ1-1; TRBD1 matches at 8 bases. Germline CDR1 reads SSHAT; CDR2 reads FNYEAQ (reference sequence). The CDR3 runs 16 residues. The ends lost 9 bases at V and 5 bases at J; junction bases unmatched: 17. CDR3 sequence: CARPLISQGVRTEAFF. CDR3 bases: TGTGCCAGACCGCTGATATCACAGGGGGTAAGGACTGAAGCTTTCTTT.

At least ten counts were recorded for this clonotype. The rearrangement joins TRBV20-1 to TRBJ1-1, with D perhaps matching TRBD1 (5 bases). V gave up 0 bases and J gave up 7 bases, with 9 bases separating them. The germline V gene has CDR1 DFQATT and CDR2 SNEGSKA (reference sequence). The CDR3 is 12 residues long. The CDR3 loop reads CSARDTGVEAFF. The DNA for the CDR3 is TGCAGTGCTAGAGATACGGGGGTTGAAGCTTTCTTT.

The sample holds a few counts of this clonotype. J is TRBJ2-4 and V is TRBV7-2; D might be TRBD2 (6 bases). The V end was cut by 5 bases, the J end by 6 bases, with 14 bases between. The CDR3 contains 14 residues. CDR1 and CDR2 (germline): SGHTA, FQGNSA. The CDR3 DNA reads TGTGCCAGCAGCCTTAGCGGAGGCGGAAACATTCAGTACTTC. Its translation is CASSLSGGGNIQYF.

V gene TRBV19 combines with J gene TRBJ1-2; weak D call: TRBD1 (6 bases). Between the trimmed V and J ends, which lost 8 bases and 2 bases, there was a span of 9 bases. The CDR3 length is 12 residues. Germline loops: CDR1 LNHDA, CDR2 SQIVND (reference sequence). CDR3 sequence (DNA): TGTGCCAGTCACAGGGTGAACTATGGCTACACCTTC. This gives the protein CASHRVNYGYTF.

The rearrangement links TRBV29-1 to TRBJ1-1; D is unresolved. Trimming took off 8 bases at V and 7 bases at J, with 17 bases between the two ends. CDR1 SQVTM and CDR2 ANQGSEA come from the germline V gene. This CDR3 has 12 residues. CDR3: CSPHGEGGEAFF. CDR3 bases: TGCAGCCCCCACGGGGAAGGTGGTGAAGCTTTCTTT.

This clonotype was observed at least ten times. The chain combines TRBV20-1 with TRBJ1-6; 7 bases are shared with TRBD1. The CDR3 totals 15 residues. Germline CDR1 DFQATT, CDR2 SNEGSKA (reference sequence). J was trimmed by 2 bases and V by 5 bases; bases with no gene match: 6. CDR3 residues: CSALTGDAYNSPLHF. The CDR3 DNA is TGCAGTGCTCTCACAGGGGACGCCTATAATTCACCCCTCCACTTT.